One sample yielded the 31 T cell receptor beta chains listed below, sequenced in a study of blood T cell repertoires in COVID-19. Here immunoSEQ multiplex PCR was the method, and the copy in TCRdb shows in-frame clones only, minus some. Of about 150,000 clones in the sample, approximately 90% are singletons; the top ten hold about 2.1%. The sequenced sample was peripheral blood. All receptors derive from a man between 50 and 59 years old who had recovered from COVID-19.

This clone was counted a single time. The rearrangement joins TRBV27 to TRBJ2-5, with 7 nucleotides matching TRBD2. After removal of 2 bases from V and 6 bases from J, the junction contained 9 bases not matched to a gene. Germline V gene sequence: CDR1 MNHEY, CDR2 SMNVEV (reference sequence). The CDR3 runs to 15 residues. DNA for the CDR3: TGTGCCAGCAGTTTACGGGGCGGGAGCGCGCAGACCCAGTACTTC. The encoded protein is CASSLRGGSAQTQYF.

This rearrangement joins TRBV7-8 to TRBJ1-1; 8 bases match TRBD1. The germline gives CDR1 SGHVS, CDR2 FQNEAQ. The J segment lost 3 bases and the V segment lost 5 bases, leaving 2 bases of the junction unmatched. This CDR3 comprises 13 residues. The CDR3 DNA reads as TGTGCCAGCAGCACAGGGGGGTACACTGAAGCTTTCTTT. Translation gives CASSTGGYTEAFF.

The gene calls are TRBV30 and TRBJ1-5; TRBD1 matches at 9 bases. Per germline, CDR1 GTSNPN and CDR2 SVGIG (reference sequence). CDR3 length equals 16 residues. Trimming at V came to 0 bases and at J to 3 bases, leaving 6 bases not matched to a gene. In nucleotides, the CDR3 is TGTGCCTGGAGTGTACCCGGGACAGGGTTCAATCAGCCCCAGCATTTT. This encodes CAWSVPGTGFNQPQHF.

The CDR3 nucleotides read TGTGCCAGCATGACTAGCGGGGCCAAAAACATTCAGTACTTC. It yields the protein CASMTSGAKNIQYF. The chain is built from TRBV6-6 and TRBJ2-4; 10 bases are shared with TRBD2. The V gene's germline CDR1 is MNHNY and CDR2 SVGAGI (reference sequence). CDR3 length: 14 amino acids. J was trimmed by 1 base and V by 7 bases; bases with no gene match: 1.

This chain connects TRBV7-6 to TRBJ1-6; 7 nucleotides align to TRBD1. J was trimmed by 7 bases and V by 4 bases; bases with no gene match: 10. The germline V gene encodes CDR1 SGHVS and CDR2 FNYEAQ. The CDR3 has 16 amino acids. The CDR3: CASSSTGLSGNSPLHF. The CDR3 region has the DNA TGTGCCAGCAGCTCGACAGGGCTGTCGGGAAATTCACCCCTCCACTTT. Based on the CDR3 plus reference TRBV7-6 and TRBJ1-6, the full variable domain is GAGVSQSPRYKVTKRGQDVALRCDPISGHVSLYWYRQALGQGPEFLTYFNYEAQQDKSGLPNDRFSAERPEGSISTLTIQRTEQRDSAMYRCASSSTGLSGNSPLHFGNGTRLTVT.

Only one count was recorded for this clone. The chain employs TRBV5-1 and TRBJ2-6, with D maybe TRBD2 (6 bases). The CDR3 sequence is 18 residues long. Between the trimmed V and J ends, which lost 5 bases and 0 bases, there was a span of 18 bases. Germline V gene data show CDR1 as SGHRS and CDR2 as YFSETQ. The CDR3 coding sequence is TGCGCCAGCAGTCCCACGGGTGGGGGGATCTCTGGGGCCAACGTCCTGACTTTC. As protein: CASSPTGGGISGANVLTF.

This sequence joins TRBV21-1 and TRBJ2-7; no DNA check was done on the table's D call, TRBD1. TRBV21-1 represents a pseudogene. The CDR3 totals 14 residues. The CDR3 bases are TGTGCCAGCAGCAAAGGCGCAGGGATCTACGAGCAGTACTTC. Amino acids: CASSKGAGIYEQYF.

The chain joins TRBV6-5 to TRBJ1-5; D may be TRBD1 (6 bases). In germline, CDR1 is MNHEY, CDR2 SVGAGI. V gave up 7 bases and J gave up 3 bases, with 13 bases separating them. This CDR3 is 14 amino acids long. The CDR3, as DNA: TGTGCCAGCAAGCGGGACACTAACAATCAGCCCCAGCATTTT. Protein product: CASKRDTNNQPQHF.

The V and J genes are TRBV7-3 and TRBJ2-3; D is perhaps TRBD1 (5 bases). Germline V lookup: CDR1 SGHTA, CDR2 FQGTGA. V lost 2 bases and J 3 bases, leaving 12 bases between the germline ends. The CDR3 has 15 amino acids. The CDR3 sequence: CASSLQGHGTDTQYF. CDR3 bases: TGTGCCAGCAGCTTACAGGGTCACGGGACAGATACGCAGTATTTT.

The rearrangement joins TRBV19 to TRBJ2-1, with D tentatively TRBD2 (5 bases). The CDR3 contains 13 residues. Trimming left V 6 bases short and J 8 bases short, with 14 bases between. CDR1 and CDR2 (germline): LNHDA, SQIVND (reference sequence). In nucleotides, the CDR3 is TGTGCCAGTAGCAAACCACCCGGGGATGAGCAGTTCTTC. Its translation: CASSKPPGDEQFF.

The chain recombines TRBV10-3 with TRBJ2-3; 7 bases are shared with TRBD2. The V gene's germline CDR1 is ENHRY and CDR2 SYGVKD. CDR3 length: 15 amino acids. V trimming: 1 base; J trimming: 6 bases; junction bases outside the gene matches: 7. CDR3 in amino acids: CAISELAGRGDTQYF. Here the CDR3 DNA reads TGTGCCATCAGTGAGTTGGCAGGGAGGGGCGATACGCAGTATTTT.

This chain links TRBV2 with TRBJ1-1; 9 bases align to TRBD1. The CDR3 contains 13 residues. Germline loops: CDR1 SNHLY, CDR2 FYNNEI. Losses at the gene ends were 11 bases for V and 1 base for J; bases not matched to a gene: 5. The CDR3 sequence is CAGGQGWNTEAFF. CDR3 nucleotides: TGTGCCGGAGGACAGGGGTGGAACACTGAAGCTTTCTTT.

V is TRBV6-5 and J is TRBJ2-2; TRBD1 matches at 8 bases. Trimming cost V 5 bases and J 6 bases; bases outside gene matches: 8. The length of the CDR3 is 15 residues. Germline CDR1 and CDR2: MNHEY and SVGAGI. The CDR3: CASSLTQGASGELFF. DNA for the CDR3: TGTGCCAGCAGTCTAACGCAGGGGGCGTCCGGGGAGCTGTTTTTT.

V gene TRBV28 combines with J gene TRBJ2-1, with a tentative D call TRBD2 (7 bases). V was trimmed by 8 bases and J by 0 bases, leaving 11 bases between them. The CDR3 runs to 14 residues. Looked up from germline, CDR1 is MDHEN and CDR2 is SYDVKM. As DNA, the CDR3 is TGTGCCAGCGAGGGGGGGGCCTCCTACAATGAGCAGTTCTTC. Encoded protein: CASEGGASYNEQFF.

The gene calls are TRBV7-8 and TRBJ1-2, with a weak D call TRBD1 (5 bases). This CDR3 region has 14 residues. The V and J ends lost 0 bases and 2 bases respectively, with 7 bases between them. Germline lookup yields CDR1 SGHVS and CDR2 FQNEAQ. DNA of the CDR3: TGTGCCAGCAGCTTAGCGCACAGGAACTATGGCTACACCTTC. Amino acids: CASSLAHRNYGYTF.

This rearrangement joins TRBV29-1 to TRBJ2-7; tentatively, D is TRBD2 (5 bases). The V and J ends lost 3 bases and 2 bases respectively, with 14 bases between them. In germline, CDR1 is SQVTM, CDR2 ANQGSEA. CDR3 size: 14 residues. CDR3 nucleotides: TGCAGCGTTGACGGGCTAGCTGAGACCTACGAGCAGTACTTC. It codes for CSVDGLAETYEQYF.

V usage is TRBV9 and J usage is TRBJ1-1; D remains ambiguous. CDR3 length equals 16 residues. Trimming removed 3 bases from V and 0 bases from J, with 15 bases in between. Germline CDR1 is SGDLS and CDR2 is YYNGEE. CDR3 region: CASSALRESMNTEAFF. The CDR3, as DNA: TGTGCCAGCAGCGCTCTCCGGGAATCGATGAACACTGAAGCTTTCTTT. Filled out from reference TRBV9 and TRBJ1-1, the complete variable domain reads DSGVTQTPKHLITATGQRVTLRCSPRSGDLSVYWYQQSLDQGLQFLIQYYNGEERAKGNILERFSAQQFPDLHSELNLSSLELGDSALYFCASSALRESMNTEAFFGQGTRLTVV.

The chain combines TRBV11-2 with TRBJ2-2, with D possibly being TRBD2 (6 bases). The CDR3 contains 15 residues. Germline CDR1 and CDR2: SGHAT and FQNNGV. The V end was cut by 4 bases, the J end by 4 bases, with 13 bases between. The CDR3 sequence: CASSSRTGSTGELFF. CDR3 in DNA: TGTGCCAGCAGCTCTCGGACCGGGAGCACCGGGGAGCTGTTTTTT.

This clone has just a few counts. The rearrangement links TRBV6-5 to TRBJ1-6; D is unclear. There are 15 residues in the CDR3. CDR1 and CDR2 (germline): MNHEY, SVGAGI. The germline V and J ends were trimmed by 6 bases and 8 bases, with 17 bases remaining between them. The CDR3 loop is CASRREPYGDSPLHF. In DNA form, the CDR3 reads TGTGCCAGCAGAAGGGAGCCGTACGGGGATTCACCCCTCCACTTT.

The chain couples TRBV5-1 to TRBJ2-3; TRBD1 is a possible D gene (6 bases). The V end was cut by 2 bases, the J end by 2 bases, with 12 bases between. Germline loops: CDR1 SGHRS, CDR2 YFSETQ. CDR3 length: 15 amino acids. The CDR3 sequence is CASSFQQGSTDTQYF. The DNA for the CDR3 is TGCGCCAGCAGCTTTCAACAGGGTTCCACAGATACGCAGTATTTT.

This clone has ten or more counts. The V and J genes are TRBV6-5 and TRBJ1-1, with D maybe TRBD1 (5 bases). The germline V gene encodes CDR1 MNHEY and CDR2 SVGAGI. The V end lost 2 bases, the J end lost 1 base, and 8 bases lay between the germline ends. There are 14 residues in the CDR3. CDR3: CASSYTGANTEAFF. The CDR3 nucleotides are TGTGCCAGCAGTTACACAGGAGCGAACACTGAAGCTTTCTTT.

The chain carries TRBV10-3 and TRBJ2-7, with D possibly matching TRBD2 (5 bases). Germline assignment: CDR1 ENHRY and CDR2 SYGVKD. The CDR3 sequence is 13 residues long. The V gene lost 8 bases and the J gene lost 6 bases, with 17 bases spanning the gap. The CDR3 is CAIGPLAGLEQYF. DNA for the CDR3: TGTGCCATCGGGCCCCTAGCCGGCCTCGAGCAGTACTTC.

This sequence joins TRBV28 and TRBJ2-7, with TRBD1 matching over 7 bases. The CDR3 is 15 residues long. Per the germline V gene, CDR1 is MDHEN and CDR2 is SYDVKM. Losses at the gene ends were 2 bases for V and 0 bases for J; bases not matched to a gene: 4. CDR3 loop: CASSLTGASSYEQYF. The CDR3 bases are TGTGCCAGCAGTTTAACAGGGGCGAGCTCCTACGAGCAGTACTTC.

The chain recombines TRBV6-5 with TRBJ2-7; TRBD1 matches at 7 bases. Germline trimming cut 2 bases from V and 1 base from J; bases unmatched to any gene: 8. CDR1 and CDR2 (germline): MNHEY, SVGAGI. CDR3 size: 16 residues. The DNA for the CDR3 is TGTGCCAGCAGTTACGCCCCACAGGGGAAATCCTACGAGCAGTACTTC. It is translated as CASSYAPQGKSYEQYF.

The chain's CDR3 is CASRRSGGVRETQYF. The CDR3 nucleotides are TGTGCCAGCAGAAGAAGCGGGGGGGTGAGAGAGACCCAGTACTTC. This chain links TRBV27 with TRBJ2-5, with TRBD2 matching 10 bases. In germline, CDR1 is MNHEY, CDR2 SMNVEV (reference sequence). CDR3 length: 15 residues. V was pared by 6 bases and J by 4 bases, with 8 bases of the junction left unmatched.

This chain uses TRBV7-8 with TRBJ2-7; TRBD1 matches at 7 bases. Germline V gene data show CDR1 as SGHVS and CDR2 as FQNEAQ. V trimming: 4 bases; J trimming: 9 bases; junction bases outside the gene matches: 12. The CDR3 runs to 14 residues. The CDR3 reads CASSSQGQSTGQYF. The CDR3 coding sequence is TGTGCCAGCAGCTCGCAGGGACAGAGTACGGGGCAGTACTTC. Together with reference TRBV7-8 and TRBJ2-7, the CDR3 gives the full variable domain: GAGVSQSPRYKVAKRGQDVALRCDPISGHVSLFWYQQALGQGPEFLTYFQNEAQLDKSGLPSDRFFAERPEGSVSTLKIQRTQQEDSAVYLCASSSQGQSTGQYFGPGTRLTVT.

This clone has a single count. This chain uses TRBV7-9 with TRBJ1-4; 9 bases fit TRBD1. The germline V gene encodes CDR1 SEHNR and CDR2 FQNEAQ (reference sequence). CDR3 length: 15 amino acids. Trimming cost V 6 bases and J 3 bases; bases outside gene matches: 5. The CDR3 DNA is TGTGCCAGCAGTCCTCGACAGGGGGCTAATGAAAAACTGTTTTTT. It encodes CASSPRQGANEKLFF.

CDR3 residues: CASSLEEGGGNEQFF. The CDR3 region has the DNA TGCGCCAGCAGCTTGGAGGAGGGAGGAGGCAATGAGCAGTTCTTC. The chain has TRBV5-1 and TRBJ2-1; the D gene is possibly TRBD2 (6 bases). The CDR3 has 15 amino acids. The V end was cut by 0 bases, the J end by 6 bases, with 13 bases between. In germline, CDR1 is SGHRS, CDR2 YFSETQ.

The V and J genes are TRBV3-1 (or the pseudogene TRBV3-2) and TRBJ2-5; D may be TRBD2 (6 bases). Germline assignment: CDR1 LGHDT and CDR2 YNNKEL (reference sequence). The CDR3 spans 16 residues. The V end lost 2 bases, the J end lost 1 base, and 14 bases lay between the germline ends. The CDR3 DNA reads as TGTGCCAGCAGCCAAAGGTTACGTAGCGGCCAAGAGACCCAGTACTTC. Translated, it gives CASSQRLRSGQETQYF.

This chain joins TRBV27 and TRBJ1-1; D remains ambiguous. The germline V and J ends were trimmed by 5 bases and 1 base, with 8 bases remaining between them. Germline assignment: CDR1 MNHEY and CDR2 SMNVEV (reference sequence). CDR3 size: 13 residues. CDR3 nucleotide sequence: TGTGCCAGCAGTGTAACACCGAACACTGAAGCTTTCTTT. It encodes CASSVTPNTEAFF.

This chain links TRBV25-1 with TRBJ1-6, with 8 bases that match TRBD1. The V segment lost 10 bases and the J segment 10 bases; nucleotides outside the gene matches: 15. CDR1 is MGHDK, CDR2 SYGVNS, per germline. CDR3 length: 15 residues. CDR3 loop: CATNPQTGEGSPLHF. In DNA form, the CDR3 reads TGTGCCACCAACCCCCAGACAGGGGAAGGATCACCCCTCCACTTT.